A single sample gave rise to the 12 T cell receptor beta chains below, sequenced in a study of T cell clonality in common variable immunodeficiency. Produced via immunoSEQ multiplex PCR; TCRdb's table is partial and in-frame only. The record shows about 35,000 clones for this sample, with no singletons present. Sequenced input: peripheral blood mononuclear cells. These receptor sequences come from a person aged 18 to 69 in good health.

This clone was found many times. The read gets to within 3 residues of the CDR3 end, and the germline J gene fills in the rest. At the DNA level, this CDR3 is encoded by other sequences in the same sample as well. The chain has TRBV6-4 and TRBJ2-1; no definite D call. Trimming pared 2 bases from V and 5 bases from J, leaving 4 bases between. Looked up from germline, CDR1 is MRHNA and CDR2 is SNTAGT. The CDR3 sequence is 12 residues long. The covered CDR3 bases are TGTGCCAGCAGTGACAGGGACAATGAG. Translated, it gives CASSDRDNE. The whole CDR3 reads CASSDRDNEQFF.

This clone was observed at least ten times. The read finishes 3 residues shy of the CDR3 end, and the germline J gene is used to complete it. The rearrangement links TRBV29-1 to TRBJ2-1; the D gene is possibly TRBD1 (6 bases). Trimming took off 7 bases at V and 5 bases at J, with 9 bases between the two ends. From germline, CDR1 is SQVTM and CDR2 ANQGSEA. This CDR3 comprises 11 residues. The CDR3 here is CSAGTNNEQFF. Partial CDR3 DNA: TGCAGCGCCGGGACAAACAATGAG.

This clone was recorded at least ten times. The read terminates 3 residues before the CDR3 end, so the remaining end is supplied by the germline J gene. The chain combines TRBV14 with TRBJ1-2; TRBD1 is a possible D gene (6 bases). CDR3 length equals 13 residues. Germline V gives CDR1 SGHDN, CDR2 FVKESK. CDR3 in amino acids: CASSPQGQGGYTF. CDR3 bases read: TGTGCCAGCAGCCCGCAGGGGCAGGGGGGC.

This clone was seen many times. The read falls 3 residues short of the CDR3 end, and the missing part is taken from the germline J gene. The chain has TRBV7-6 and TRBJ2-7, with D possibly TRBD2 on 5 matching bases. Germline V gene data show CDR1 as SGHVS and CDR2 as FNYEAQ. V lost 8 bases to trimming and J lost 4 bases, with 15 bases between them. CDR3 length: 13 residues. Partial CDR3 DNA: TGTGCCAGCGGCCAAGGCGGGCAATACGAG. Protein product: CASGQGGQYE. The full-length CDR3 reads as CASGQGGQYEQYF.

This clone appeared many times. Incomplete CDR3 DNA: TGCAGTGCTAGATCTACAGGTGACTATGGC. Amino acids: CSARSTGDYG. The whole CDR3 region reads CSARSTGDYGYTF. The chain links TRBV20-1 to TRBJ1-2, with D tentatively TRBD1 (5 bases). The CDR3 goes on 3 residues after the read ends, and that part is filled in from the germline J gene. CDR3 length equals 13 residues. Germline V lookup: CDR1 DFQATT, CDR2 SNEGSKA (reference sequence). V dropped 2 bases and J dropped 3 bases, with 10 bases sitting between them.

This clone was detected a few times. The read comes to an end 3 residues before the CDR3 does, leaving the germline J gene to fill in the end. The rearrangement joins TRBV30 to TRBJ1-4, with D possibly TRBD1 on 6 matching bases. Germline V gene data show CDR1 as GTSNPN and CDR2 as SVGIG (reference sequence). This CDR3 is 16 amino acids long. The sequenced part of the CDR3 DNA is TGTGCCTGGAGTGCCCCGGACAGTCTCTATAATTCACCA. This gives the protein CAWSAPDSLYNSP. The complete CDR3 sequence is CAWSAPDSLYNSPLFF. Based on the CDR3 plus reference TRBV30 and TRBJ1-4, the full variable domain is SQTIHQWPATLVQPVGSPLSLECTVEGTSNPNLYWYRQAAGRGLQLLFYSVGIGQISSEVPQNLSASRPQDRQFILSSKKLLLSDSGFYLCAWSAPDSLYNSPLFFGSGTQLSVL.

This clone showed up many times. The read gets to within 3 residues of the CDR3 end, and the germline J gene fills in the rest. The J gene is TRBJ2-5, the V gene TRBV5-1; maybe TRBD1 (7 bases). Trimming cost V 4 bases and J 5 bases, with 15 bases left between them. Looked up from germline, CDR1 is SGHRS and CDR2 is YFSETQ. The CDR3 spans 14 residues. Partial CDR3 DNA: TGCGCCAGCAGCCGGCCAGGGGGGTTGGAGACC. It yields the protein CASSRPGGLET. The whole CDR3 sequence is CASSRPGGLETQYF.

In its sample, this clone was seen many times. The read stops 3 residues short of the end of the CDR3; the missing end is completed from the germline J gene. The chain combines TRBV5-1 with TRBJ1-1; D unresolved. The CDR3 runs to 14 residues. Trimming shortened V by 4 bases and J by 1 base, and 11 bases separated the two germline ends. CDR1 is SGHRS and CDR2 is YFSETQ in the germline V gene. Here the CDR3 reads CASSKQDGNTEAFF. The CDR3 bases that were read are TGCGCCAGCAGCAAGCAGGATGGGAACACTGAA.

The CDR3: CASVEAGQGFGYTF. Incomplete CDR3 DNA: TGCGCCAGCGTGGAGGCCGGACAGGGGTTTGGC. V usage is TRBV10-2 and J usage is TRBJ1-2; 9 positions match TRBD1. The CDR3 end lies 3 residues beyond the end of the read and is filled in from the germline J gene. Germline V CDR1 and CDR2: WSHSY, SAAADI. This CDR3 region has 14 residues. Trimming at V came to 8 bases and at J to 7 bases, leaving 11 bases not matched to a gene.

This clone has a count of ten or more. The CDR3 DNA, read in part, is TGTGCCAGCAGTGGCAGGGGTGCGGGGGCCTATGGC. Protein: CASSGRGAGAYG. The full CDR3 protein is CASSGRGAGAYGYTF. This chain links TRBV6-1 with TRBJ1-2; D perhaps matches TRBD1 (6 bases). The CDR3 end is not reached by the read, which stops 3 residues before it; the germline J gene fills it in. Germline lookup yields CDR1 MNHNS and CDR2 SASEGT. Deletions cut 4 bases from V and 4 bases from J, with 16 bases between. The CDR3 length is 15 residues.

This clone was recorded many times. CDR3 protein: CASSHPTTSGRASGELFF. Partial CDR3 DNA: TGTGCCAGCAGCCATCCTACGACTAGCGGGAGGGCGTCCGGGGAG. The chain is built from TRBV2 and TRBJ2-2, with TRBD2 matching 14 bases. The missing CDR3 end, 3 residues past where the read stops, is filled in from the germline J gene. The CDR3 consists of 18 residues. CDR1 and CDR2 from the germline V gene are SNHLY and FYNNEI. V was clipped by 6 bases and J by 6 bases; unmatched bases: 12.

The table lists this clone with many counts. The sequenced CDR3 bases are TGTGCCAGCAGTGAAAGGACAGGTGATCAGCCC. Protein product: CASSERTGDQP. The whole CDR3 protein reads CASSERTGDQPQHF. V gene TRBV2 combines with J gene TRBJ1-5; 7 nucleotides line up with TRBD1. The CDR3 goes on 3 residues after the read ends, and that part is filled in from the germline J gene. The CDR3 sequence is 14 residues long. V was pared by 2 bases and J by 5 bases, with 3 bases of the junction left unmatched. CDR1 is SNHLY, CDR2 FYNNEI, per germline.